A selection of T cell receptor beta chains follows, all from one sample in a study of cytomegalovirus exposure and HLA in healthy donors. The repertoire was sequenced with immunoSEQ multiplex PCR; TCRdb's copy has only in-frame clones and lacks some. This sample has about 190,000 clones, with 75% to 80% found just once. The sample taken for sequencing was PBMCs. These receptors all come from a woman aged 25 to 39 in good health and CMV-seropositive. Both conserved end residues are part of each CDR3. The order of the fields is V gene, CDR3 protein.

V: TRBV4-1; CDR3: CASSHRLGTATNYGYTF
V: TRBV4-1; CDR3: CASSPSPGGKDGYTF
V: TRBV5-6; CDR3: CASSLWGPPWGYTF
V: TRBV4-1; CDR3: CASSQEGRIDTQYF
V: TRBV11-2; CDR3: CASSAGTAISGNTIYF
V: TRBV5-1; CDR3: CASSVTGNSPLHF
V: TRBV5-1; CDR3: CASSLGGNEQFF
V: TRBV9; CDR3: CASSVTGLQETQYF
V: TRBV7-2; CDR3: CASSLMGRREGADEQFF
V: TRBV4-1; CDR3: CASSQEDRPTYEQYF
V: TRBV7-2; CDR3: CASSSGRNQPQHF
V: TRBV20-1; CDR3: CSASGGSQQYF
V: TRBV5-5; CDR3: CASSLGALDANTGELFF
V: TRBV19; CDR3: CASSRAGTGSYEQYF
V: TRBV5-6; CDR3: CASSLWGLPNTGELFF
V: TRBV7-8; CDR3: CASSHISGTQYF
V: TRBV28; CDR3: CASSNRGGGREETQYF
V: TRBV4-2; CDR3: CASSQAGLAGGPKYNEQFF
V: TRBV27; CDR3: CASSAGRRHEQFF
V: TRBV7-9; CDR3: CASSLVEGTEAFF
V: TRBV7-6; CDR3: CASSLSPAGGPSEQYF
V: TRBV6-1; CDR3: CASSDPGGTEGYTF
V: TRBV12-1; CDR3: CASTRGTQYF
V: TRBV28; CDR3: CASADRGLDTGELFF
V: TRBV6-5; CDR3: CATVSTGYEQYF
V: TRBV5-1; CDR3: CASSTRDRGPDGYTF
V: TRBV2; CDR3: CASRTTGDNQPQHF
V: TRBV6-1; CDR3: CASSGIDSRNQPQHF
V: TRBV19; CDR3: CASTAGAFDLSYGYTF
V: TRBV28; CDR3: CASSRGATGELFF
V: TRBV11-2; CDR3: CASSLNTGLRQPQHF
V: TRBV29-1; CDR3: CSVEGRGQLSTDTQYF
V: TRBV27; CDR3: CASSLGGRSEEAFF
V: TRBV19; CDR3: CASRRSTDPSYEQYF
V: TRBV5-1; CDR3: CASSLEGQGANEQYF
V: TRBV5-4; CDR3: CASSSLGTVSYNEQFF
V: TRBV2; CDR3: CASSGMDRGIGQPQHF
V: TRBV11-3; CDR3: CASSLGSGNGYTF
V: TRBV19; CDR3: CASSPGTSPSYEQYF
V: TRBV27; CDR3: CASSPQTAQPQHF
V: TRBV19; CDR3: CASSARQGAGELFF
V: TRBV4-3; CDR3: CASSSTGLNTEAFF
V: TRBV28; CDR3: CASSSSGGGETQYF
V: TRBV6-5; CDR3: CASTRSGSPLHF
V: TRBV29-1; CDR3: CSAAATITLETQYF
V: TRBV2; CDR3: CASSRNRGTEAFF
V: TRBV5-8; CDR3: CASGLEVSHATNEKLFF
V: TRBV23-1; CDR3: CASSPNTGELFF